The following is a TCR beta chain sequence with its context. This clone was seen more than once but under ten times. No cognate antigen has been identified for it. No qualities accompany the bases; no much larger clone lies one base away. This record comes from a study of STAT5B mutations in CD4+ large granular lymphocyte leukemia (dated by TCRdb to 2022 to 2024). Describing the broader study: Among the healthy controls, the CDR3 'QG' motif was associated with a particular HLA allele. The study compared the TCRbeta repertoires of patients with CD4+ T-cell large granular lymphocyte leukemia against the TCRbeta repertoires of healthy blood donors. Flow cytometry on FACSCanto II or FACSVerse confirmed that purified fractions exceeded 95% purity among lymphocytes.

Overall results and qualifications from the work: Data were not HLA-matched; higher clonality in CD4+ versus CD8+ T-LGLL could reflect the relatively small sample size. Greater clonality appeared to be present in CD4-sorted patient repertoires than in healthy CD4+ repertoires, and the difference was retained after the putative leukemic clones were removed. TRBV06-family usage was enriched among the top patient clones (8/27) compared with healthy controls (2/35). Main leukemic clonotypes were private to each patient, although roughly 23% appeared at low frequency in other patients' non-leukemic repertoires.

The CDR3 starts with the cysteine, ends with the phenylalanine, and has 13 residues. The sequence is cut down to CDR3 DNA, 39 bases in frame from base 1. CDR1 and CDR2, per the germline V gene, are MNHEY and SVGAGI. V was cut back by 3 bases and J by 5 bases, leaving a gap of 10 bases between them. The healthy controls were 37 blood donors, and the buffy coats of these donors were supplied by the Finnish Red Cross blood service. All TCR-sequenced material derived from peripheral blood: patient blood samples and healthy donor buffy coats. Peripheral blood mononuclear cells were isolated by Ficoll-Hypaque gradient centrifugation. CD4+ cells were purified magnetically from the buffy coats of healthy controls. Genomic DNA was extracted with the Gentra Puregene Cell and Tissue kit and quantified on a Qubit 2.0 fluorometer. The immunoSEQ assay at survey resolution was used to sequence TCRbeta rearrangements from genomic DNA. On the authors' methods: In the TCR sequencing data, the lowest productive clonotype frequency that could be detected was 2.59 x 10-5. Analyses included only productive TCRbeta rearrangements, meaning complete and in-frame sequences. Simpson clonality, calculated in the immunoSEQ Analyzer version 3.0, was used as the measure of sample clonality. Clones were binned by frequency as very rare, small, medium, large (1-20%) or hyperexpanded (>20%). Generation probabilities were estimated with OLGA 1.2.3, V-gene circos plots were made with VDJtools, specificities were searched in VDJdb, and CDR3 motifs were identified with GLIPH. In its TCRdb copy, this immuneACCESS table keeps in-frame sequences only and misses some clones. Where compared with another copy, unresolved V genes explain less than half of these, and the others have no known cause. The DNA was the basis for D and trimming; V, J and clone size are from that table. Recorded for this sample are approximately 30,000 clones; 68% of them occurred a single time. Around 2% of the sample goes to the ten largest clones.

The chain is assembled from TRBV6-5 and TRBJ1-1; no D gene is confidently identified. Sequenced input: CD4+ T cells from blood buffy coats. The sequence was collected from a human donor in good health. The CDR3 reads as follows: CASSYWAGTEAFF. The DNA sequence is as follows: TGTGCCAGCAGTTATTGGGCGGGTACTGAAGCTTTCTTT.